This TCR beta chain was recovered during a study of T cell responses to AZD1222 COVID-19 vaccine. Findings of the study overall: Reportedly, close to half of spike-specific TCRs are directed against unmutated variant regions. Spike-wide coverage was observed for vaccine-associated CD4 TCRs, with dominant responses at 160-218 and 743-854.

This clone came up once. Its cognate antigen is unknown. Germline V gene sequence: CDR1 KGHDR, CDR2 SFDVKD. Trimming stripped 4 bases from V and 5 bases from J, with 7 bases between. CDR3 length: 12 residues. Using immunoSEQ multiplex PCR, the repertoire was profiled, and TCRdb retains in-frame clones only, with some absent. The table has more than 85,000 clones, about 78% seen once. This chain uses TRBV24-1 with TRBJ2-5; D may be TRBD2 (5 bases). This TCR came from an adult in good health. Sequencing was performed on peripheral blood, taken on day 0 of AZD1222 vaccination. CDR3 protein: CATSDPGETQYF. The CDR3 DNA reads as TGTGCCACCAGTGACCCGGGGGAGACCCAGTACTTC.